A single sample is the source of the 15 T cell receptor beta chains below, sequenced in a study of blood T cells in healthy people across ages. Using a J-beta primer mix together with a sample-barcoded 5' primer, a second PCR was run for about 6 to 12 cycles. MiXCR, applied by TCRdb to the 5' RACE reads, yields one record per CDR3 protein. Of some 1.8 million distinct CDR3 sequences listed, 39% were seen once; the top ten hold about 23%. Sample: blood. The source of these receptors is a human donor in good health.

The chain employs TRBV4-1 and TRBJ1-4; tentatively, D is TRBD1 (6 bases). Looked up from germline, CDR1 is MGHRA and CDR2 is YSYEKL. This CDR3 region has 13 residues. Trimming pared 8 bases from V and 8 bases from J, leaving 15 bases between. The CDR3 sequence is CASSRDTIEKLFF. As DNA, the CDR3 is TGCGCCAGCTCCCGGGACACCATCGAAAAACTGTTTTTT.

This clonotype was counted between two and nine times. The V gene is TRBV11-2, the J gene TRBJ2-7; D perhaps matches TRBD2 (5 bases). This CDR3 comprises 16 residues. Germline CDR1 and CDR2: SGHAT and FQNNGV. Trimming removed 4 bases from V and 4 bases from J, with 20 bases in between. The CDR3 DNA is TGTGCCAGCAGCTCCTACAAGGACTCCGGGCGGTACGAGCAGTACTTC. Its protein product is CASSSYKDSGRYEQYF. Full variable domain (outside the CDR3, taken from reference TRBV11-2 and TRBJ2-7): EAGVAQSPRYKIIEKRQSVAFWCNPISGHATLYWYQQILGQGPKLLIQFQNNGVVDDSQLPKDRFSAERLKGVDSTLKIQPAKLEDSAVYLCASSSYKDSGRYEQYFGPGTRLTVT.

The chain has TRBV4-2 and TRBJ1-2; no clear D. The germline V gene has CDR1 LGHNA and CDR2 YNFKEQ. The CDR3 length is 15 residues. The V gene lost 0 bases and the J gene lost 5 bases, with 13 bases spanning the gap. The CDR3 sequence is CASSQEGRGRYGYTF. In DNA, the CDR3 is TGTGCCAGCAGCCAAGAGGGGAGAGGACGATATGGCTACACCTTC.

The sample holds a few counts of this clonotype. The chain uses TRBV4-3 and TRBJ2-1, with a possible D match to TRBD1 (5 bases). With 0 bases removed from V and 5 bases from J, the gap between germline ends came to 11 bases. Germline V gene lookup returns CDR1 LGHNA and CDR2 YSLEER. CDR3 length: 15 residues. The CDR3 DNA follows: TGCGCCAGCAGCCAAGATATTCGACAGAACAATGAGCAGTTCTTC. Translated, it gives CASSQDIRQNNEQFF.

Regarding this clonotype: A read error may account for a junction end that differs from germline. The chain carries TRBV7-2 and TRBJ2-6; 8 bases match TRBD2. This CDR3 contains 20 residues. Germline lookup yields CDR1 SGHTA and CDR2 FQGNSA. The CDR3 sequence is CASSLRPYRGGGTGANVRTF. The DNA of the CDR3 is TGTGCCAGCAGCTTACGCCCCTATCGGGGGGGAGGTACTGGGGCCAACGTCCGGACTTTC.

This sequence joins TRBV20-1 and TRBJ2-1, with D perhaps TRBD1 or TRBD2 (6 bases each). CDR3 length: 15 amino acids. Germline values: CDR1 DFQATT, CDR2 SNEGSKA (reference sequence). Trimming shortened V by 4 bases and J by 2 bases, and 15 bases separated the two germline ends. The CDR3 here is CSATPYGGPYNEQFF. CDR3 nucleotides: TGCAGTGCTACCCCCTACGGGGGCCCCTACAATGAGCAGTTCTTC.

The genes are TRBV6-6 and TRBJ1-6; 8 nucleotides match TRBD1. This CDR3 is built from 13 residues. The germline CDR1 and CDR2 sequences are MNHNY and SVGAGI (reference sequence). V lost 6 bases and J lost 11; bases outside the gene matches: 6. CDR3 sequence (DNA): TGTGCCAGCAGGATCGAACAGGGGGCACCCCTCCACTTT. Protein product: CASRIEQGAPLHF.

In its sample, this clonotype was seen once. V gene TRBV12-3 or TRBV12-4 combines with J gene TRBJ2-3, with 7 bases matching TRBD2. The CDR3 spans 15 residues. The V and J ends lost 5 bases and 4 bases, in that order; junction bases with no gene match: 9. The CDR3 loop is CASSPGTTFADTQYF. In nucleotides, the CDR3 is TGTGCCAGCAGTCCCGGGACTACCTTCGCAGATACGCAGTATTTT.

This clonotype was seen a few times. The chain uses TRBV7-9 and TRBJ1-4; TRBD1 aligns across 7 bases. With 4 bases clipped from V and 7 bases from J, the junction kept 6 bases outside the gene matches. The germline V gene has CDR1 SEHNR and CDR2 FQNEAQ (reference sequence). The CDR3 runs to 14 residues. The CDR3 is CASSYGTVTEKLFF. As DNA, the CDR3 is TGTGCCAGCAGCTACGGGACAGTGACTGAAAAACTGTTTTTT.

In this sample, this clonotype turned up a few times. The chain carries TRBV6-5 and TRBJ2-7; a weak D match, TRBD2 (5 bases). The V end was cut by 2 bases, the J end by 2 bases, with 13 bases between. This CDR3 has 15 amino acids. Germline assignment: CDR1 MNHEY and CDR2 SVGAGI. This CDR3 is CASSYGEGNTYEQYF. The DNA for the CDR3 is TGTGCCAGCAGTTACGGCGAGGGTAACACCTACGAGCAGTACTTC.

This clonotype was counted a few times. The gene calls are TRBV5-1 and TRBJ2-1; a weak D match, TRBD2 (6 bases). The CDR3 has 14 residues. The germline CDR1 and CDR2 sequences are SGHRS and YFSETQ. V gave up 3 bases and J gave up 10 bases, with 17 bases separating them. CDR3 bases: TGCGCCAGCAGCTCGACTCCCGGGGGACTCGAGCAGTTCTTC. Its translation: CASSSTPGGLEQFF.

This CDR3 reads CASFERRQTGNEQFF. CDR3 nucleotides: TGTGCCAGCTTCGAAAGGAGGCAGACAGGGAATGAGCAGTTCTTC. The chain has TRBV6-1 and TRBJ2-1, with 7 nucleotides matching TRBD1. J lost 7 bases, V lost 8 bases, and 14 bases had no gene match. In germline, CDR1 is MNHNS, CDR2 SASEGT. The CDR3 totals 15 residues.

The chain couples TRBV5-7 to TRBJ2-7; possible D gene TRBD2, 6 bases. TRBV5-7 is given ORF status, its function remaining uncertain. The CDR3 runs to 16 residues. V was shortened by 4 bases and J by 3 bases, with 20 bases between the two germline ends. The CDR3 loop reads CASSPGIGDSYYEQYF. DNA of the CDR3: TGTGCCAGCAGCCCTGGGATAGGGGACTCCTACTACGAGCAGTACTTC.

In this sample, this clonotype turned up a few times. V gene TRBV12-3 or TRBV12-4 combines with J gene TRBJ1-4, with unresolved D. V lost 2 bases to trimming and J lost 2 bases, with 3 bases between them. There are 13 residues in the CDR3. CDR3 DNA sequence: TGTGCCAGCAGTTTATTGACTAATGAAAAACTGTTTTTT. This sequence encodes CASSLLTNEKLFF.

This clonotype was observed a single time. The CDR3 DNA reads TGTGCCAGCAGTTCCGGGACAGGGGGCCGGAATGGCTACACCTTC. Residues: CASSSGTGGRNGYTF. V is TRBV2 and J is TRBJ1-2; TRBD1 agrees at 12 bases. The CDR3 consists of 15 residues. CDR1 and CDR2 (germline): SNHLY, FYNNEI. With V trimmed by 5 bases and J by 6 bases, 7 bases remained unmatched.